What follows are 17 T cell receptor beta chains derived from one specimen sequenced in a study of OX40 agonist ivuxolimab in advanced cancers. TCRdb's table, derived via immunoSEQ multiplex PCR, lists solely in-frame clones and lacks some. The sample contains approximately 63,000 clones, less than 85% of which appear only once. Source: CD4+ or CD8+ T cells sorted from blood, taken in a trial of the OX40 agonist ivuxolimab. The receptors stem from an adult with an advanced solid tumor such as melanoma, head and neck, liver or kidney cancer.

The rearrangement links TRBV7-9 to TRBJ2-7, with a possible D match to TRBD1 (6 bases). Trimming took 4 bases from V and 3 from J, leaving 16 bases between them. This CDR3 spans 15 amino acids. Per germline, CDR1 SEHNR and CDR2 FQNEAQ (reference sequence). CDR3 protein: CASSSVRTALYEQYF. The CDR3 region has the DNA TGTGCCAGCAGCTCCGTTCGGACAGCCCTCTACGAGCAGTACTTC.

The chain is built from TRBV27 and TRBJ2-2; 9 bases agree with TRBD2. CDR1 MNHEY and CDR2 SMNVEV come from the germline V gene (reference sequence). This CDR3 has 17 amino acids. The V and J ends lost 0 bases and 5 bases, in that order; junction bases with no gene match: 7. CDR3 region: CASSLSRGRALTGELFF. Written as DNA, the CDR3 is TGTGCCAGCAGTTTATCCCGCGGGAGGGCCTTAACCGGGGAGCTGTTTTTT.

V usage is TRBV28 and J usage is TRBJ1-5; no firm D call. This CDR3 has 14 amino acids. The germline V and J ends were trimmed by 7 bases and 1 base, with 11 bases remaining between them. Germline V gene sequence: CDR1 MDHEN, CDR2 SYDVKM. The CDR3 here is CASIKGLSNQPQHF. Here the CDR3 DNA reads TGTGCCAGCATAAAGGGCCTAAGCAATCAGCCCCAGCATTTT.

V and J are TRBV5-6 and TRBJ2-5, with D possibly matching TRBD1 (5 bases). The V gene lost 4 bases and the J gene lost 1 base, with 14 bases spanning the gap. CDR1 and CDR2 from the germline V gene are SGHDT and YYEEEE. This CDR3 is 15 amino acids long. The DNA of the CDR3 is TGTGCCAGCAGCGTTACAATTAGGGGCCAAGAGACCCAGTACTTC. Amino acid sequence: CASSVTIRGQETQYF.

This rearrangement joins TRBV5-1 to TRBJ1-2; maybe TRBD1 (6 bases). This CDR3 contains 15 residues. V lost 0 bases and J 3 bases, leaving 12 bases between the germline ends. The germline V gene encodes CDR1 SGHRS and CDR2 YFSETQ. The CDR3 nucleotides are TGCGCCAGCAGCTTGGATCCGGGGGCGGACTATGGCTACACCTTC. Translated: CASSLDPGADYGYTF.

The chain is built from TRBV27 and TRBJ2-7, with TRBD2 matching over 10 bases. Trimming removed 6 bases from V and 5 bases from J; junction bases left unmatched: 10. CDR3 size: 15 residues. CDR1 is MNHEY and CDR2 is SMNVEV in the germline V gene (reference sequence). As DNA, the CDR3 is TGTGCCAGCAGCTCCTGGACTAGCGGCGAGGACGAGCAGTACTTC. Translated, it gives CASSSWTSGEDEQYF.

As DNA, the CDR3 is TGTGCCAGCAGCTTAAGTGGGGGGGCCGATACGCAGTATTTT. It specifies CASSLSGGADTQYF. This chain connects TRBV7-9 to TRBJ2-3, with D perhaps matching TRBD2 (7 bases). There are 14 residues in the CDR3. Trimming left V 2 bases short and J 6 bases short, with 12 bases between. The germline V gene has CDR1 SEHNR and CDR2 FQNEAQ (reference sequence).

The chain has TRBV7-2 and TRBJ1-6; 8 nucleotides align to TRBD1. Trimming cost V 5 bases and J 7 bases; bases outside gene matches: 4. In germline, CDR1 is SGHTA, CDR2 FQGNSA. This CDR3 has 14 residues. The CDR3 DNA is TGTGCCAGCAGCCCCCGACAGGGGAATTCACCCCTCCACTTT. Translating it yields CASSPRQGNSPLHF.

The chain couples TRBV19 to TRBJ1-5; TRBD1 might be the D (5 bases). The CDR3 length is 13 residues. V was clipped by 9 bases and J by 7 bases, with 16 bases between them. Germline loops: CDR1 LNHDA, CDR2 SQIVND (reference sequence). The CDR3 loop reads CASQPPGKQPQHF. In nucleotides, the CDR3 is TGTGCCAGCCAACCTCCAGGGAAACAGCCCCAGCATTTT.

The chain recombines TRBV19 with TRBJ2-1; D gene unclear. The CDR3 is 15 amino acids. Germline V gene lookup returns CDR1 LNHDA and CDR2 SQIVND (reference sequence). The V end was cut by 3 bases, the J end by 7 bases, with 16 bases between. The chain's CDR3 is CASSIYSGPGNEQFF. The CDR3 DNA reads TGTGCCAGTAGTATTTATTCCGGGCCTGGGAATGAGCAGTTCTTC.

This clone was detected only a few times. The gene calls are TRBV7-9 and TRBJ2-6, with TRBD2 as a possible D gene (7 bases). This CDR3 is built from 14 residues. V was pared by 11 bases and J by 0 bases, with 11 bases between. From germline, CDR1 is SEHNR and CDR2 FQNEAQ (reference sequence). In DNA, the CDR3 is TGTGCCGGGGGGGCCCGCTCTGGGGCCAACGTCCTGACTTTC. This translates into CAGGARSGANVLTF.

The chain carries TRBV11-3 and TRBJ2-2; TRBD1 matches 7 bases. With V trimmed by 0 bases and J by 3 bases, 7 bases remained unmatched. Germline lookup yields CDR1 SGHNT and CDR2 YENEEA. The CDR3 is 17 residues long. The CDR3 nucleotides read TGTGCCAGCAGCTTAGATCAGGGGACAGAAGACACCGGGGAGCTGTTTTTT. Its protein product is CASSLDQGTEDTGELFF.

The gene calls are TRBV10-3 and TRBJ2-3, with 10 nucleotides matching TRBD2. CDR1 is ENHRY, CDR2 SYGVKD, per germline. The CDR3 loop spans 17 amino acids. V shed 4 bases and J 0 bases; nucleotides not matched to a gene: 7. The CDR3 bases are TGTGCCATCAGTGGGCTAGCGGGGGAACCTAGCACAGATACGCAGTATTTT. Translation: CAISGLAGEPSTDTQYF.

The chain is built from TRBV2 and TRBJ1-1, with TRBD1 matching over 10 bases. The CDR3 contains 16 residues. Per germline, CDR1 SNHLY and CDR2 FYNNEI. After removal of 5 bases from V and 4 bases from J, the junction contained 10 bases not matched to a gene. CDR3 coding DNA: TGTGCCAGCAGTCCGGGCGGGACAGGGGCGGGCACTGAAGCTTTCTTT. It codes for CASSPGGTGAGTEAFF.

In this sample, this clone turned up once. CDR3 residues: CASSLGGGGRDTQYF. Written as DNA, the CDR3 is TGTGCCAGCAGCTTAGGAGGCGGGGGGAGGGATACGCAGTATTTT. The chain links TRBV7-2 to TRBJ2-3, with 8 bases identical to TRBD2. The CDR3 has 15 amino acids. V trimming: 1 base; J trimming: 6 bases; junction bases outside the gene matches: 6. Germline values: CDR1 SGHTA, CDR2 FQGNSA.

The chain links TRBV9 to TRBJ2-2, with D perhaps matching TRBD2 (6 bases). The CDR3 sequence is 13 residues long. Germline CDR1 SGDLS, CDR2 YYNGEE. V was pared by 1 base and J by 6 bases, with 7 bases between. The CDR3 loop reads CASSVSGAGELFF. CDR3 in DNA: TGTGCCAGCAGCGTATCGGGAGCCGGGGAGCTGTTTTTT. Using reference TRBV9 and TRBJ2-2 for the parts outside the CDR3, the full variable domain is DSGVTQTPKHLITATGQRVTLRCSPRSGDLSVYWYQQSLDQGLQFLIQYYNGEERAKGNILERFSAQQFPDLHSELNLSSLELGDSALYFCASSVSGAGELFFGEGSRLTVL.

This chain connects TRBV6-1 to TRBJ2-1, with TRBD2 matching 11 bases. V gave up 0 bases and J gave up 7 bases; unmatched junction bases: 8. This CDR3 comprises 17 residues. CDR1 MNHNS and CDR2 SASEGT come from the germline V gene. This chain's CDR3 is CASSEARSSGRGNEQFF. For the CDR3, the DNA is TGTGCCAGCAGTGAAGCCAGGAGTAGCGGGAGGGGGAATGAGCAGTTCTTC.